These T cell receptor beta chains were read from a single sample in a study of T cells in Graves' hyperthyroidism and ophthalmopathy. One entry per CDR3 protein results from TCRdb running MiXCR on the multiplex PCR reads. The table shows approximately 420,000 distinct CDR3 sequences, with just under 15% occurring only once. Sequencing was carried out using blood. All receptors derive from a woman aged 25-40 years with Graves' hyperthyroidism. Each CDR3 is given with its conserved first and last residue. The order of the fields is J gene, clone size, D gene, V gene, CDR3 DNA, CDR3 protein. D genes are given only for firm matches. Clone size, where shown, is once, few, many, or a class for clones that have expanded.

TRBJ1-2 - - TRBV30 TGTGCCTGGACGGCAGGGTCCGACTATGGCTACACCTTC CAWTAGSDYGYTF
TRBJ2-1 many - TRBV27 TGTGCCAGCAGTTTACGTAGTTCCTACAATGAGCAGTTCTTC CASSLRSSYNEQFF
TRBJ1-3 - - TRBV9 TGTGCCAGCAGCGTAGATGGGCAGGGTCTCTCTGGAAACACCATATATTTT CASSVDGQGLSGNTIYF
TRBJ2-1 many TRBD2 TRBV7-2 TGTGCCAGCAGCCCCGGGGGGGGGTACAATGAGCAGTTCTTC CASSPGGGYNEQFF
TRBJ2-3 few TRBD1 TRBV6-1 TGTGCCAGCAGTCGCGGGACAGGGGTAGATACGCAGTATTTT CASSRGTGVDTQYF
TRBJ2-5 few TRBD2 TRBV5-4 TGTGCCAGCAGCTTGGGCGGGAGGGCCGGGGAGACCCAGTACTTC CASSLGGRAGETQYF
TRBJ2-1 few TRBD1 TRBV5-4 TGTGCCAGCAGTACGCCGATGGGACAGGGGGTCAATGAGCAGTTCTTC CASSTPMGQGVNEQFF
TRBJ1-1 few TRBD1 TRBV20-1 TGCAGTGCGCTTTCAGGGGGCACTGAAGCTTTCTTT CSALSGGTEAFF
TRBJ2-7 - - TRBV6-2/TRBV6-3 TGTGCCAGCACGCTCCGGCGGGACAGCCTCTACGAGCAGTACTTC CASTLRRDSLYEQYF
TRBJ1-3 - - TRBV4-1 TGCGCCAGCAGCCTCGCCTCCGGCTCTGGAAACACCATATATTTT CASSLASGSGNTIYF
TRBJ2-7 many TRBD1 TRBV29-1 TGCAGCGTTAATCAGGGACAGGGGCAACAGTACTTC CSVNQGQGQQYF
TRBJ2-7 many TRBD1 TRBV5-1 TGCGCCAGCAGCTTACAGGGGGTCATCGACGAGCAGTACTTC CASSLQGVIDEQYF
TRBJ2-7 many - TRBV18 TGTGCCAGCTCACCATTGACAGGAGACGAGCAGTACTTC CASSPLTGDEQYF
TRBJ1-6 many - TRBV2 TGTGCCAGCAGCGCGACAAGCTCCTATAATTCACCCCTCCACTTT CASSATSSYNSPLHF
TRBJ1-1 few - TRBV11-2 TGTGCCAGCAGCCATCAGAGAACTGAAGCTTTCTTT CASSHQRTEAFF
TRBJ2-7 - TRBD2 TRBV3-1 TGTGCCAGCAGCCAAGTCCCGACTAGCGGGAGGGCCAGGCAGTACTTC CASSQVPTSGRARQYF
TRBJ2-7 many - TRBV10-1 TGCGCCAGCAGTGAAAGTACGGGAGCGGACGAGCAGTACTTC CASSESTGADEQYF
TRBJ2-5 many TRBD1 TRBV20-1 TGCAGTGTAGGACAGGGAAGGATGGAGACCCAGTACTTC CSVGQGRMETQYF
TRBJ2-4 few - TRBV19 TGTGCCAGTAGTATAGATCGCGCAGTACTAGCCAAAAACATTCAGTACTTC CASSIDRAVLAKNIQYF
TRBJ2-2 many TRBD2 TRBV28 TGTGCCAGCAGTAGACTAGCGGGAATAATAATCGGGGAGCTGTTTTTT CASSRLAGIIIGELFF
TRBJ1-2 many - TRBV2 TGTGCCAGCAGTGAAAACGACAGGACCCGGTTGGGCTACACCTTC CASSENDRTRLGYTF
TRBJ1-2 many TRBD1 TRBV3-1 TGTGCCAGCAGCCAAGCCGGACAGGTCTATGGCTACACCTTC CASSQAGQVYGYTF
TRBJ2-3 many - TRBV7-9 TGTGCCAGCAGTTGGACACGCACAGATACGCAGTATTTT CASSWTRTDTQYF
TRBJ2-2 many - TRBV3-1 TGTGCCAGCACCCTGGGACAGAACACCGGGGAGCTGTTTTTT CASTLGQNTGELFF
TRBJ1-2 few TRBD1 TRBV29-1 TGCAGCGTTGCGCCCGGAACAGGGGGAAACTATGGCTACACCTTC CSVAPGTGGNYGYTF
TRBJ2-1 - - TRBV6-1 TGTGCCAGCAGCCGCGTCGGGGGAATCTATGAGCAGTTCTTC CASSRVGGIYEQFF
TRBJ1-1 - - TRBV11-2 TGTGCCAGCAGCTTAGTAGCCGACACCACTGAAGCTTTCTTT CASSLVADTTEAFF
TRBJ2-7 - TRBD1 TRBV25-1 TGTGCCAGCACCAGGGGGCCCGGCTCCTACGAGCAGTACTTC CASTRGPGSYEQYF
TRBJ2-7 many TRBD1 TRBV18 TGTGCCAGCTCATCGACAGGGATAGATTACGAGCAGTACTTC CASSSTGIDYEQYF
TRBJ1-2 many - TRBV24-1 TGTGCCACCAGTGACAGGGCCAACTATGGCTACACCTTC CATSDRANYGYTF
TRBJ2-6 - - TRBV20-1 TGCAGTGCTAGAAAGGGCCTTTCTGGGGCCAACGTCCTGACTTTC CSARKGLSGANVLTF
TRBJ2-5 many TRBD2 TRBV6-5 TGTGCCAGCAGTTACTGGGGACTAGCGGGAGGTGGGCAAGAGACCCAGTACTTC CASSYWGLAGGGQETQYF
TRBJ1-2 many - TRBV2 TGTGCCAGCAGTGAAGCTAAACCCTATGGCTACACCTTC CASSEAKPYGYTF
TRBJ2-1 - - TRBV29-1 TGCAGCGTTGAAGATTGGCGCGGAGGGGGGAATGAGCAGTTCTTC CSVEDWRGGGNEQFF
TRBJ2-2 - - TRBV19 TGTGCCAGTAGTATAGGGGGCCGGGGAGCGTCTCCTTATATAGGGGAGCTGTTTTTT CASSIGGRGASPYIGELFF
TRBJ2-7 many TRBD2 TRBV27 TGTGCCAGCAGTTATTCGACTAGCGGCAACTACGAGCAGTACTTC CASSYSTSGNYEQYF
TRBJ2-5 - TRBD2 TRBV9 TGTGCCAGCAGCGTAAAAGCGGGAGGGGAAGAGACCCAGTACTTC CASSVKAGGEETQYF
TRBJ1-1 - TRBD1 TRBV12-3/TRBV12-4 TGTGCCAGCGTACCCGGGACAGGGTCTGAAGCTTTCTTT CASVPGTGSEAFF
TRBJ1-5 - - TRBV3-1 TGTGCCAGCAGCGACGGGTGGGGCGGGGCTACGGGCAATCAGCCCCAGCATTTT CASSDGWGGATGNQPQHF
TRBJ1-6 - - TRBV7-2 TGTGCCAGCAGCTTGGTCGGGGTGGATTCACCCCTCCACTTT CASSLVGVDSPLHF
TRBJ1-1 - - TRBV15 TGTGCCACCAGCACTGATGGCAACACTGAAGCTTTCTTT CATSTDGNTEAFF
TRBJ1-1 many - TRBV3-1 TGTGCCAGCAGCCATGACAGGAACACTGAAGCTTTCTTT CASSHDRNTEAFF
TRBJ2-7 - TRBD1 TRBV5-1 TGCGCCAGCAGAACCTACAGGGGCGGTGGCGAGCAGTACTTC CASRTYRGGGEQYF
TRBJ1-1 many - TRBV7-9 TGTGCCAGCAGCTTAGTCGACGTTGGGACTGAAGCTTTCTTT CASSLVDVGTEAFF
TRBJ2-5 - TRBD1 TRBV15 TGTGCCACCAGCAGAGATCCGGGAAGGGGGCAGGAGACCCAGTACTTC CATSRDPGRGQETQYF
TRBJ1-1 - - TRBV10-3 TGTGCCATCAGTGAGTCGGTCCAGAACATTGAAGCTTTCTTT CAISESVQNIEAFF
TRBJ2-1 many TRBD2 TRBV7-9 TGTGCCAGCAGCCCTAAGGGACTAGCGGGCCTCGCTTCGAATGAGCAGTTCTTC CASSPKGLAGLASNEQFF
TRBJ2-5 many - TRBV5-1 TGCGCCAGCAGCCTGGCGGGCAGACAAGAGACCCAGTACTTC CASSLAGRQETQYF
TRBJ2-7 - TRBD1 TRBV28 TGTGCCAGCAGTTACCTCCGGGACAGGGTTTACGAGCAGTACTTC CASSYLRDRVYEQYF
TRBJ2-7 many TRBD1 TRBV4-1 TGCGCCAGCAGCTTTGGGACAGGGGAGAACGAGCAGTACTTC CASSFGTGENEQYF
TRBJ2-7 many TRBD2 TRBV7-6 TGTGCCAGCAGTTGGGTATACGGCGGGAGAGATTCCTACGAGCAGTACTTC CASSWVYGGRDSYEQYF
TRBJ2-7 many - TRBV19 TGTGCCAGTAGTATTACAGGGTGGAACGAGCAGTACTTC CASSITGWNEQYF
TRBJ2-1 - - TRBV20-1 TGCAGTGCTAGAGAATGGGCTAGCTCCTACAATGAGCAGTTCTTC CSAREWASSYNEQFF
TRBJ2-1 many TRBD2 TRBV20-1 TGTAGTGCTAGAGCGCCTAGCGGGAAAGTTGAGCAGTTCTTC CSARAPSGKVEQFF
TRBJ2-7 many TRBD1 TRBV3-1 TGTGCCAGCAGCCAACCTCCGGGACAGGGCGAGCAGTACTTC CASSQPPGQGEQYF
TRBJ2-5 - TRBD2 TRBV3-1 TGTGCCAGCAGCCAAGGTCTCCTAGCGGGAGGGCCGGGGGAGACCCAGTACTTC CASSQGLLAGGPGETQYF
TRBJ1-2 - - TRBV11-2 TGTGCCAGCAGCTCCCCCCGGGGGCAGTATGGCTACACCTTC CASSSPRGQYGYTF